This T cell receptor beta chain was observed in a study of CD8 T cells in Susac syndrome. Reverse transcription of about 0.5 to 1 ug RNA was performed with random hexamers. An immunoSEQ multiplex PCR amplified TCR beta CDR3 over 54 Vbeta and 13 Jbeta. One entry per CDR3 protein results from TCRdb running MiXCR on the immunoSEQ multiplex PCR reads. The profile shows about 160,000 distinct CDR3 sequences, around 90% of them singletons. V lost 4 bases, J lost 0 bases, and 13 bases lay in between. CDR3 size: 16 residues. This clonotype originated in a human donor in good health. This chain uses TRBV12-3 or TRBV12-4 with TRBJ1-3, with D unresolved. Sample: CD4+ T cells from PBMCs. Here the CDR3 DNA reads TGTGCCAGCAGTTGGACGGTCCTAGACTCTGGAAACACCATATATTTT. This sequence encodes CASSWTVLDSGNTIYF.